The clone carrying this T cell receptor (beta chain) was observed a handful of times. TCRdb itself ran the 5' RACE reads through MiXCR, one entry per CDR3 protein. This sample has 450,000 or so distinct CDR3 sequences; roughly 25% occur once, and the top ten carry 9.5% to 15%. V gave up 5 bases and J gave up 8 bases, with 14 bases separating them. CDR3 size: 13 residues. Germline V gene data show CDR1 as MNHEY and CDR2 as SVGEGT. The sample comes from a study of T-cell memory formation after mild COVID-19. This sequence was found in an adult woman who had mild COVID-19 (a few samples of this study predate the infection). Cell type and time point are not known. Specimen: PBMCs or a T cell subset sorted from them (not recorded which). The rearrangement links TRBV6-2 or TRBV6-3 to TRBJ2-3; no reliable D call. The CDR3 reads CASSNPRVGTQYF. CDR3 sequence (DNA): TGTGCCAGCAGTAACCCGCGAGTGGGTACGCAGTATTTT.